The clone carrying this T cell receptor (beta chain) was counted ten times or more. Its antigen is unidentified. This specimen comes from a study of T-cell memory formation after mild COVID-19. Overall study context: The TCR clusters were mostly specific to one donor.

TCRdb ran MiXCR on the 5' RACE reads and lists one entry per CDR3 protein. The table records some 40,000 distinct CDR3 sequences, 8% to 10% of them present only once. Study-wide results and limits: CD4+ contracting clones were found mainly in CM and EM, and CD8+ ones in EMRA. The pre-infection memory compartment contained some responding clones, suggesting cross-reactive memory joined. Later expanders leaned CD4+, whereas day 15 to 85 contracting clones were balanced CD4/CD8.

Deletions cut 4 bases from V and 0 bases from J, with 2 bases between. Germline CDR1 is SGHAT and CDR2 is FQNNGV. CDR3 length: 12 residues. Sequenced sample: PBMCs or a T cell subset sorted from them (not recorded which). The V and J genes are TRBV11-2 and TRBJ2-3; D not certain. The source is an adult woman who had mild COVID-19 (a few samples of this study predate the infection). Cell type and time point are not known. CDR3 bases: TGTGCCAGCAGCTCTAGCACAGATACGCAGTATTTT. Translating gives CASSSSTDTQYF. Full variable domain (remainder filled in from reference TRBV11-2 and TRBJ2-3): EAGVAQSPRYKIIEKRQSVAFWCNPISGHATLYWYQQILGQGPKLLIQFQNNGVVDDSQLPKDRFSAERLKGVDSTLKIQPAKLEDSAVYLCASSSSTDTQYFGPGTRLTVL.